One and the same sample provided the 8 T cell receptor beta chains below, sequenced in a study of blood T cell repertoires in COVID-19. Profiling relied on immunoSEQ multiplex PCR, and the TCRdb table lists in-frame clones only, not all of them. The sample has hundreds of thousands of clones, nearly 90% seen once. The sample comprised PBMCs or T cells enriched from blood (not recorded which). The receptors stem from a woman aged 18-35 years with acute COVID-19.

V and J are TRBV2 and TRBJ2-1; 8 bases line up with TRBD1. The V and J ends lost 5 bases and 5 bases, in that order; junction bases with no gene match: 5. This CDR3 is 14 amino acids long. CDR1 SNHLY and CDR2 FYNNEI come from the germline V gene. Written as DNA, the CDR3 is TGTGCCAGCAGTACCCGACAGGGGAACAATGAGCAGTTCTTC. It encodes CASSTRQGNNEQFF.

The chain joins TRBV29-1 to TRBJ2-1; possibly TRBD2 for D (5 bases). CDR1 SQVTM and CDR2 ANQGSEA come from the germline V gene. This CDR3 contains 11 residues. V dropped 7 bases and J dropped 8 bases, with 12 bases sitting between them. The CDR3: CSARSGDEQFF. Here the CDR3 DNA reads TGCAGCGCCAGGAGCGGAGATGAGCAGTTCTTC.

The chain has TRBV28 and TRBJ1-5; 10 bases agree with TRBD1. The germline CDR1 and CDR2 sequences are MDHEN and SYDVKM. V shed 6 bases, J shed 5 bases, and the junction held 10 bases outside the gene matches. The CDR3 has 16 residues. Here the CDR3 reads CASRVDRGRVDQPQHF. The CDR3 bases are TGTGCCAGCAGAGTAGACAGGGGGCGCGTCGATCAGCCCCAGCATTTT.

This chain connects TRBV5-1 to TRBJ1-4; the D gene is possibly TRBD1 (5 bases). Germline V lookup: CDR1 SGHRS, CDR2 YFSETQ. The V and J ends lost 4 bases and 8 bases respectively, with 12 bases between them. CDR3 length: 13 amino acids. CDR3 sequence: CASSRDSEEKLFF. The CDR3 region has the DNA TGCGCCAGCAGCCGGGACTCAGAGGAAAAACTGTTTTTT.

The chain recombines TRBV27 with TRBJ1-5; possible D gene TRBD1, 6 bases. Germline-derived CDR1 and CDR2 are MNHEY and SMNVEV (reference sequence). There are 14 residues in the CDR3. Trimming removed 3 bases at V and 7 bases at J, with 13 bases between. The CDR3 DNA sequence: TGTGCCAGCAGTTTCGACAGGATGGGACAGCCCCAGCATTTT. As protein: CASSFDRMGQPQHF.

The chain's CDR3 is CASIGELAKNIQYF. DNA of the CDR3: TGTGCCAGCATCGGAGAACTAGCCAAAAACATTCAGTACTTC. This chain connects TRBV6-5 to TRBJ2-4, with D uncertain. The germline CDR1 and CDR2 sequences are MNHEY and SVGAGI. V was cut by 7 bases and J by 0 bases, with 10 bases left in between. The CDR3 runs to 14 residues.

The rearrangement joins TRBV6-1 to TRBJ2-1, with TRBD2 matching 7 bases. The trim removed 1 base at V and 12 bases at J, leaving 27 bases unmatched. This CDR3 is 20 amino acids long. Germline assignment: CDR1 MNHNS and CDR2 SASEGT. In DNA, the CDR3 is TGTGCCAGCAGTGAAGAGAATCCGGGACTATTAATTAACAGATTTGAGGGGCAGTTCTTC. Protein product: CASSEENPGLLINRFEGQFF.

This sequence joins TRBV7-6 and TRBJ1-1; TRBD1 might be the D (5 bases). The CDR3 has 15 residues. In germline, CDR1 is SGHVS, CDR2 FNYEAQ. Trimming left V 1 base short and J 1 base short, with 10 bases between. The CDR3 reads CASSLEQVSNTEAFF. In DNA form, the CDR3 reads TGTGCCAGCAGCTTAGAACAGGTATCGAACACTGAAGCTTTCTTT.